A selection of T cell receptor beta chains follows, all from one sample in a study of regulatory T cells in long-lasting Graves disease. TCRdb itself ran the multiplex PCR reads through MiXCR, one entry per CDR3 protein. The sample includes 400,000 to 600,000 distinct CDR3 sequences, about a fifth of them seen just once. The sample was peripheral blood mononuclear cells (PBMCs), taken when the disease was refractory, from a patient treated with antithyroid drugs. These receptors came from a female donor with Graves disease. Each CDR3 is given with its conserved first and last residue. A D gene is named only where the DNA matches it firmly. Clone size is not always given. Where it is, it says once, few, many or a class for expanded clones.

v_gene,abundance,d_gene,j_gene,CDR3aa,CDR3nt
TRBV7-2,many,NA,TRBJ1-1,CASSRNPDGTEAFF,TGTGCCAGCAGCCGAAACCCGGACGGCACTGAAGCTTTCTTT
TRBV11-2,many,NA,TRBJ1-1,CASSLVVDRLNTEAFF,TGTGCCAGCAGCTTAGTAGTGGACAGACTTAACACTGAAGCTTTCTTT
TRBV20-1,many,NA,TRBJ1-5,CSAKTGWEQPQHF,TGCAGTGCTAAGACCGGTTGGGAACAGCCCCAGCATTTT
TRBV13,few,NA,TRBJ2-1,CASSLGRSTYNEQFF,TGTGCCAGCAGCTTAGGTCGTTCAACCTACAATGAGCAGTTCTTC
TRBV27,many,NA,TRBJ2-5,CASSPTARWQETQYF,TGTGCCAGCAGTCCGACAGCGAGATGGCAAGAGACCCAGTACTTC
TRBV29-1,few,TRBD1,TRBJ2-7,CSVSQVDRVEQYF,TGCAGCGTTTCTCAAGTCGACAGGGTCGAGCAGTACTTC
TRBV5-1,few,NA,TRBJ1-1,CASSLYGMNTEAFF,TGCGCCAGCAGCTTGTACGGTATGAACACTGAAGCTTTCTTT
TRBV4-1,NA,NA,TRBJ1-1,CASSQNLNTEAFF,TGCGCCAGCAGCCAGAATCTTAACACTGAAGCTTTCTTT
TRBV6-1,many,NA,TRBJ1-1,CASRAVGGARTEAFF,TGTGCCAGCAGAGCCGTAGGGGGGGCGCGCACTGAAGCTTTCTTT
TRBV7-9,few,NA,TRBJ2-5,CASSSRQHQETQYF,TGTGCCAGCAGCTCGCGACAGCACCAAGAGACCCAGTACTTC
TRBV29-1,NA,NA,TRBJ2-7,CSVGGAGGWYEQYF,TGCAGCGTTGGGGGGGCAGGGGGGTGGTACGAGCAGTACTTC
TRBV5-8,NA,NA,TRBJ1-3,CASSLGAEADTIYF,TGTGCCAGCAGCTTGGGGGCAGAAGCGGACACCATATATTTT
TRBV6-5,NA,NA,TRBJ1-5,CASSYTGKGNQPQHF,TGTGCCAGCAGTTACACAGGGAAGGGTAATCAGCCCCAGCATTTT
TRBV4-1,NA,NA,TRBJ1-2,CASSQDPGKSGYTF,TGCGCCAGCAGCCAAGACCCGGGGAAGAGCGGCTACACCTTC
TRBV20-1,NA,TRBD2,TRBJ2-3,CSARDFLAGVSDTQYF,TGCAGTGCTAGAGATTTCCTAGCGGGAGTTTCGGATACGCAGTATTTT